This T cell receptor (beta chain) was observed in a study of blood T cell repertoires in COVID-19. The method was immunoSEQ multiplex PCR; TCRdb's version includes in-frame clones alone and lacks a portion of them. This sample has approximately 100,000 clones, with 75% to 90% found just once. This receptor was taken from a woman over 75 with active COVID-19. Material: peripheral blood.

This CDR3 is CASSPPTSGLASYEQFF. In nucleotides, the CDR3 is TGTGCCAGCTCACCACCGACTTCGGGACTAGCCTCTTATGAGCAGTTCTTC. This rearrangement joins TRBV18 to TRBJ2-1; TRBD2 matches at 9 bases. CDR3 length: 17 amino acids. V lost 0 bases to trimming and J lost 8 bases; unmatched junction nucleotides: 11. CDR1 is KGHSH and CDR2 is LQKENI in the germline V gene.